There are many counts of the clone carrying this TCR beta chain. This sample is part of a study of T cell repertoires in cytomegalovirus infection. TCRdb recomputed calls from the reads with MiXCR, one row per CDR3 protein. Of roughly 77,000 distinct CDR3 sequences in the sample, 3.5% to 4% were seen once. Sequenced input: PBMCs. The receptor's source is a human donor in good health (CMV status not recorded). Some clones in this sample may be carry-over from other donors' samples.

The CDR3 here is CASSPGGARHEQYF. The DNA for the CDR3 is TGTGCCAGCAGCCCCGGGGGGGCTAGACACGAGCAGTACTTC. The chain uses TRBV7-6 and TRBJ2-7; 8 bases line up with TRBD2. The germline CDR1 and CDR2 sequences are SGHVS and FNYEAQ. The CDR3 length is 14 residues. V was pared by 5 bases and J by 5 bases, with 8 bases of the junction left unmatched.